This T cell receptor beta chain originates from a study of T cell responses to AZD1222 COVID-19 vaccine (dated by TCRdb to the early 2020s). Broadly, across the study: A total of just over 230 trial participants underwent TCR sequencing, of whom about 200 had received two doses of AZD1222 and around 25 had received two doses of the MenACWY control vaccine. Trial participants were enrolled by age into 18-55, 56-69 and 70-plus year subgroups, with about 150, 28 and 57 TCR-sequenced participants respectively.

There are a few counts of this clone. Its antigen is still unknown. There are no base qualities to consult, and no much larger clone falls within one base. Per the publication, the time point label means: baseline before first vaccination. Taken with the paper, the label for treatment or condition translates to: meningococcal conjugate vaccine given as trial control. Vaccinee samples came from UK trials COV001 and COV002, including a single-blind randomized controlled phase 2/3 trial of AZD1222 (ChAdOx1 nCoV-19) in healthy adults. For TCRbeta chain sequencing, PBMC samples from trial participants were taken at day 0 and at day 28 after the second dose. V is clipped by 1 base and J by 8 bases, and the sequence between their germline boundaries is 4 bases long. The CDR3 covers 12 residues, taking in both the cysteine and the phenylalanine. CDR3 DNA only is kept here, 36 bases in frame from base 1. The CDR1 and CDR2 encoded by the germline V gene are SGHDT and YYEEEE.

Overall study results and their limits: A significant rise in spike-specific TCR breadth and depth was observed after two AZD1222 doses relative to day 0 and relative to MenACWY recipients. CD4 TCRs associated with the vaccine covered the entire spike protein, and the dominant responses were in regions 160-218 and 743-854. Because no day 14 peak-response samples were available, the repertoires could be characterized only after the peak T cell response. Participants were mostly white British, with more females than males. The authors suggested clonal diversity may have been underestimated. The 56-69-year group was small, and its depth increase did not reach significance, likely because of low power. Conclusions about previously exposed vaccinees were limited because only six AZD1222 recipients were SARS-CoV-2 seropositive at baseline. Reportedly, almost half of the unique spike-specific TCRs recognized epitopes lying outside the regions that are mutated in the B.1.351 and B.1.1.7 variants.

The CDR3 regions of human TCRbeta chains were subjected to immunosequencing. As for the authors' bioinformatics: Repertoire TCRs were matched against a reference library of SARS-CoV-2-specific TCRs generated with the MIRA antigen-specificity platform. Breadth meant the fraction of unique TCRs that were SARS-CoV-2-associated, whereas depth meant the fraction of total T cells that were SARS-CoV-2-associated. Using the MIRA data, each spike-specific TCR was assigned both to the spike region to which the TCR was reactive and to a CD4 or CD8 class. Log10-transformed breadth and depth values were compared by one-way ANOVA with Sidak's multiple comparisons tests. Held by TCRdb, this immuneACCESS table contains in-frame sequences only and omits some clones. Under half of the omission traces to an unresolved V gene where checked; the cause of the rest is unknown. V and J calls and clone size are copied from that table; D and trimming were computed from the DNA. The sample table contains roughly 140,000 clones; only one count was recorded for 70% to 90% of them. The leading ten clones occupy 3% to 3.5% of the sample.

This specimen consisted of peripheral blood, obtained on day 0 of MenACWY control vaccination. This sequence originates from an adult in good health. Recombination connected TRBV5-6 to TRBJ1-6, with the D gene call left open. The DNA reads as follows: TGTGCCAGCAGCTTGTGGGATTCACCCCTCCACTTT. Its protein reads: CASSLWDSPLHF. With all but the CDR3 taken from the reference TRBV5-6 and TRBJ1-6 genes, the full variable domain is: DAGVTQSPTHLIKTRGQQVTLRCSPKSGHDTVSWYQQALGQGPQFIFQYYEEEERQRGNFPDRFSGHQFPNYSSELNVNALLLGDSALYLCASSLWDSPLHFGNGTRLTVT.